These 3 T cell receptor beta chains were sequenced from one sample in a study of CD8 T cells in ankylosing spondylitis. TCRdb recomputed calls from the 5' RACE reads with MiXCR, one row per CDR3 protein. This sample has under 450,000 distinct CDR3 sequences, with roughly 15% found just once. No antigen has been identified for these receptors. Study-wide results and limits: Characteristic of ankylosing spondylitis blood, it appeared, was a TCR beta motif comprising fewer than 10 highly homologous variants.

The sequencing input was blood, either unsorted or a sorted T cell fraction (not recorded which). The receptors originated from a male donor with ankylosing spondylitis.

This clonotype was observed many times. This sequence joins TRBV12-3 or TRBV12-4 and TRBJ1-6, with D uncertain. V gave up 4 bases and J gave up 6 bases, with 10 bases separating them. The CDR3 has 14 residues. The CDR3 sequence: CASSSRPGNSPLHF. The CDR3 DNA is TGTGCCAGCAGTTCCCGACCGGGTAATTCACCCCTCCACTTT.

This clonotype was observed many times. The rearrangement joins TRBV5-1 to TRBJ2-1, with 9 bases identical to TRBD2. V shed 2 bases, J shed 8 bases, and the junction held 17 bases outside the gene matches. The CDR3 length is 18 residues. Per the germline V gene, CDR1 is SGHRS and CDR2 is YFSETQ. The CDR3 reads CASSFLGLASSRSDEQFF. In DNA, the CDR3 is TGCGCCAGCAGCTTTTTGGGACTAGCTAGCTCTCGTAGTGATGAGCAGTTCTTC.

This clonotype was counted only a few times. V usage is TRBV7-2 and J usage is TRBJ2-1; D is undetermined. The V gene's germline CDR1 is SGHTA and CDR2 FQGNSA. V was trimmed by 1 base and J by 10 bases, leaving 5 bases between them. This CDR3 is 11 amino acids long. The CDR3 loop is CASSLVYEQFF. In nucleotides, the CDR3 is TGTGCCAGCAGCTTAGTTTACGAGCAGTTCTTC.